Here is one T cell receptor (beta chain) with its context. Its specificity is unknown. This record belongs to a study of Ad26.COV2.S vaccination and SARS-CoV-2 variants. At the level of the study: By the intramuscular route, Ad26.COV2.S was given once, or twice 56 days apart.

Study results and limitations: It is possible that the TCR breadth and depth analyses underestimated the total T cell responses.

The treatment is: 15 to 20 received Ad26.COV2.S at low or high dose, single or two shots; 5 received placebo; per-sample allocation not given. Sampling was performed 63 days after the first vaccine or placebo injection. The shot given was an Ad26 vector that makes Wuhan-strain SARS-CoV-2 spike. This CDR3 comprises 12 residues. V lost 11 bases, J lost 2 bases, and 13 bases lay in between. Germline lookup yields CDR1 SEHNR and CDR2 FQNEAQ (reference sequence). The protocol was immunoSEQ multiplex PCR, while the TCRdb copy is restricted to in-frame clones and leaves out a portion. The sample lists approximately 350,000 clones; about 83% were seen once.

This receptor was identified in a person aged 18-65 years who received the Ad26.COV2.S COVID-19 vaccine or a placebo. The sample in question was peripheral blood, obtained in a trial of Ad26.COV2.S vaccine versus placebo. The chain employs TRBV7-9 and TRBJ2-7; D gene ambiguous. CDR3: CAGSAETYEQYF. The DNA for the CDR3 is TGTGCCGGTTCGGCAGAGACCTACGAGCAGTACTTC.